This is a list of T cell receptor beta chains from one sample in a study of blood T cells in healthy people across ages. One entry per CDR3 protein results from TCRdb running MiXCR on the 5' RACE reads. This table holds some 930,000 distinct CDR3 sequences, 25% to 30% found once. These sequences were also reported in another study, on T cells of mothers and their children.

Sequenced: blood. The receptors were gathered from a woman between 40 and 55 years old in good health. The CDR3 runs from the conserved cysteine through the conserved F or W. A D gene is named only where the DNA matches it firmly. The listing skips clone size in some rows; elsewhere it reads once, few, many or a size class.

V,size,J,D,DNA,CDR3
TRBV11-2,.,TRBJ1-1,TRBD1,TGTGCCAGCAGATTGACAGGGGCGGACACTGAAGCTTTCTTT,CASRLTGADTEAFF
TRBV6-1,.,TRBJ1-5,.,TGTGCCAGCAGTAAGGGGAGGGCCGAGTGGCGGAATCAGCCCCAGCATTTT,CASSKGRAEWRNQPQHF
TRBV6-4,many,TRBJ2-3,.,TGTGCCAGCAGTGACTCCCCGCTTGGGACAGATACGCAGTATTTT,CASSDSPLGTDTQYF
TRBV4-2,few,TRBJ1-2,.,TGTGCCAGCGGCCAAGAGGGCAGGCGACTATCCTGTGGCTACACCTTC,CASGQEGRRLSCGYTF
TRBV11-2,many,TRBJ2-5,TRBD1,TGTGCCAGCAGTTCTGACAGGGCGGCCCTGGGGGAGACCCAGTACTTC,CASSSDRAALGETQYF
TRBV21-1,.,TRBJ2-3,.,TGTGCCAGCAGCAAAAAGGTCGGCAGTTCTAGCACAGATACGCAGTATTTT,CASSKKVGSSSTDTQYF
TRBV7-8,once,TRBJ2-1,.,TGTGCCAGCAGTCCCAACAGGATTTCTGGGGAGACCCAGTTCTTC,CASSPNRISGETQFF
TRBV7-2,few,TRBJ2-3,.,TGTGCCAGCAGCCGGTACGGGGTACGCAGCACAGATACGCAGTATTTT,CASSRYGVRSTDTQYF
TRBV20-1,.,TRBJ2-5,.,TGCAGTGCTAGGGAGAACAGTCGAGGGGAGACCCAGTACTTC,CSARENSRGETQYF
TRBV20-1,.,TRBJ2-6,TRBD1,TGCAGTGCTAGAGATAAGGGGGCGGGTAGGGCCAACGTCCTGACTTTC,CSARDKGAGRANVLTF
TRBV20-1,many,TRBJ1-6,.,TGCAGTGCAATACAGGGAGAGGGTAATTCACCCCTCCACTTT,CSAIQGEGNSPLHF
TRBV4-2,.,TRBJ2-5,TRBD2,TGTGCCAGCAGCCAAGGAAAGGGAGGGGTGGAGACCCAGTACTTC,CASSQGKGGVETQYF
TRBV2,.,TRBJ1-2,.,TGTGCCAGCGGTTACACGTTGGGTAACTATGGCTACACCTTC,CASGYTLGNYGYTF
TRBV29-1,.,TRBJ1-1,TRBD1,TGCAGCGCCACACAGGGGGCCTCGAACACTGAAGCTTTCTTT,CSATQGASNTEAFF
TRBV7-2,.,TRBJ2-7,.,TGTGCCAGCACCGGGGGTCATGGCTTCTTCTCCTACGAGCAGTACTTC,CASTGGHGFFSYEQYF
TRBV25-1,few,TRBJ2-5,TRBD2,TGTGCCAGCAGTGACCCGGGACTAGTAGACCCCGTCCAAGAGACCCAGTACTTC,CASSDPGLVDPVQETQYF
TRBV28,few,TRBJ1-2,TRBD1,TGTGCCACCCAGGGGGAGGGCAACTATGGCTACACCTTC,CATQGEGNYGYTF
TRBV10-3,.,TRBJ2-6,TRBD2,TGTGCCATCAGTGATGGGGCTAGCGGGGGGGAGGCTGGGGCCAACGTCCTGACTTTC,CAISDGASGGEAGANVLTF
TRBV12-3/TRBV12-4,.,TRBJ2-3,.,TGTGCCAGCAGTTATGCAGGGCGCACAGATACGCAGTATTTT,CASSYAGRTDTQYF
TRBV24-1,many,TRBJ2-7,.,TGTGCCACCAGTGAGGGCTCCTACGAGCAGTACTTC,CATSEGSYEQYF
TRBV6-2/TRBV6-3,many,TRBJ1-2,.,TGTGCCAGCAGTTATTTGGCTAACTATGGCTACACCTTC,CASSYLANYGYTF
TRBV6-6,many,TRBJ2-7,.,TGTGCCAGCAGTCCTGTCTACAGGGAGGGCACCTACGAGCAGTACTTC,CASSPVYREGTYEQYF
TRBV12-3/TRBV12-4,.,TRBJ2-1,.,TGTGCCAGCAGTCCCCTCGACAATGAGCAGTTCTTC,CASSPLDNEQFF
TRBV7-2,.,TRBJ2-3,TRBD2,TGTGCCAGCAGCTTACCGGCCGGCGGCGGGGGTTCTAGCACAGATACGCAGTATTTT,CASSLPAGGGGSSTDTQYF
TRBV7-9,few,TRBJ2-1,.,TGTGCCAGCAGATTACAATACAATGAGCAGTTCTTC,CASRLQYNEQFF
TRBV28,many,TRBJ2-4,.,TGTGCCGCCAAGGGACTTGACGGGTCCAAAAACATTCAGTACTTC,CAAKGLDGSKNIQYF
TRBV6-5,many,TRBJ2-1,.,TGTGCCAGCAGTTACTACGGCTATGAGCAGTTCTTC,CASSYYGYEQFF
TRBV7-3,few,TRBJ2-1,.,TGTGCCAGCAGCCCCGGCAGGGAAATCTACAATGAGCAGTTCTTC,CASSPGREIYNEQFF
TRBV10-3,many,TRBJ2-5,.,TGTGCCATAAGCCCGGGCCCTGTGATGGGAGTTGAGACCCAGTACTTC,CAISPGPVMGVETQYF
TRBV7-9,.,TRBJ1-1,.,TGTGCCAGCAGCTTAGGACGCCTCATGGGGGGCGCTGGGAGGACTGAAGCTTTCTTT,CASSLGRLMGGAGRTEAFF
TRBV5-1,.,TRBJ2-2,TRBD1,TGCGCCAGCAGATTCACAGGGGGCATGAACACCGGGGAGCTGTTTTTT,CASRFTGGMNTGELFF
TRBV9,.,TRBJ2-3,TRBD2,TGTGCCAGCAGCGTAAGTTCGGGGACTAGCGACACAGATACGCAGTATTTT,CASSVSSGTSDTDTQYF
TRBV5-1,.,TRBJ1-1,.,TGCGCCAGCAGCTTCACTCATGGGATGAACACTGAAGCTTTCTTT,CASSFTHGMNTEAFF
TRBV24-1,.,TRBJ1-4,.,TGTGCCACCAGCTCCGGACCCGAACGTGGAGAAAAACTGTTTTTT,CATSSGPERGEKLFF
TRBV27,.,TRBJ1-5,.,TGTGCCAGCAGGGAGGACAGTATTAATCAGCCCCAGCATTTT,CASREDSINQPQHF
TRBV6-5,once,TRBJ2-7,TRBD1,TGTGCCAGCAGGGCAGACGACAGGGTCCTGGAGCAGTACTTC,CASRADDRVLEQYF
TRBV28,.,TRBJ2-7,.,TGTGCCAGCAGTTTATTAGTCTTCCCCTACGAGCAGTACTTC,CASSLLVFPYEQYF
TRBV20-1,.,TRBJ2-3,.,TGCAGTGCTAGAGATCAATCACGGGGGTTGCTATTTGATATGCAGTATTTT,CSARDQSRGLLFDMQYF
TRBV19,.,TRBJ2-7,TRBD2,TGTGCCAGTAGTATACACCAGCGGGGGAGCTCCTACGAGCAGTACTTC,CASSIHQRGSSYEQYF
TRBV9,few,TRBJ2-5,TRBD2,TGTGCCAGCAGCCCCCCGGGGGGGTACCGAGAGACCCAGTACTTC,CASSPPGGYRETQYF
TRBV4-3,.,TRBJ1-2,TRBD1,TGCGCCAGCAGCCAAAATGGACAGGGGACCTATGGCTACACCTTC,CASSQNGQGTYGYTF
TRBV7-2,many,TRBJ2-5,TRBD2,TGTGCCAGCAGCTTAAGTACTAGCGGCCAAGAGACCCAGTACTTC,CASSLSTSGQETQYF
TRBV5-6,.,TRBJ2-6,.,TGTGCCAGCAGCTCAGCAGGTCCTCGTGGGGCCAACGTCCGGACTTTC,CASSSAGPRGANVRTF
TRBV11-2,.,TRBJ1-1,.,TGTGCCAGCAGCTTTACTCCCTGGGACACAACAACCGGTGGAACTGAAGCTTTCTTT,CASSFTPWDTTTGGTEAFF
TRBV7-9,.,TRBJ2-2,TRBD1,TGTGCCAGCAGCCCCCTCAGGGGGACAGATAACACCGGGGAGCTGTTTTTT,CASSPLRGTDNTGELFF
TRBV29-1,many,TRBJ2-7,.,TGCAGCGTTGAAGGTCTCATGGGAACCTACGAGCAGTACTTC,CSVEGLMGTYEQYF